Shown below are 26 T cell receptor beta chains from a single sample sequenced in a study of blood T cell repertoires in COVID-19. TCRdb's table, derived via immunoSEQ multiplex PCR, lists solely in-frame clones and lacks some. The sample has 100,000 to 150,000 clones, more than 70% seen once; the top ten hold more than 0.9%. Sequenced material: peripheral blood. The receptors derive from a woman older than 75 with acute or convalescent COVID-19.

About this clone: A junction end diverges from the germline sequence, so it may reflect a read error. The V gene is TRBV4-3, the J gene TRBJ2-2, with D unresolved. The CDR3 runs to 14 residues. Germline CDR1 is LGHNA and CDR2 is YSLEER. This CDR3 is CASGQEPTTGELFF. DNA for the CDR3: TGCGCCAGCGGCCAAGAGCCTACCACCGGGGAGCTGTTTTTT.

CDR3 sequence (DNA): TGTGCCAGCAGTTTATTGGAGGAGGGCTACGAGCAGTACTTC. Amino acids: CASSLLEEGYEQYF. The rearrangement links TRBV27 to TRBJ2-7, with D tentatively TRBD2 (6 bases). This CDR3 has 14 amino acids. Germline V gene lookup returns CDR1 MNHEY and CDR2 SMNVEV (reference sequence). V lost 1 base to trimming and J lost 3 bases, with 10 bases between them.

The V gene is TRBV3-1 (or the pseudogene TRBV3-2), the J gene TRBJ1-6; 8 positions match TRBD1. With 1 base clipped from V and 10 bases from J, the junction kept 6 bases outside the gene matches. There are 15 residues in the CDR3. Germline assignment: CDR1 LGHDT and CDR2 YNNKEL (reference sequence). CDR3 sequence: CASSQVGQGESPLHF. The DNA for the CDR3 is TGTGCCAGCAGCCAAGTCGGACAGGGTGAATCACCCCTCCACTTT.

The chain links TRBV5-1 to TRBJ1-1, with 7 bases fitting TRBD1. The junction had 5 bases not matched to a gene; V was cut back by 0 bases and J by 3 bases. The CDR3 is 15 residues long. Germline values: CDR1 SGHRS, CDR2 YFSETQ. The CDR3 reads CASSLESRGYTEAFF. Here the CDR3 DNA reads TGCGCCAGCAGCTTGGAGTCCAGGGGGTACACTGAAGCTTTCTTT.

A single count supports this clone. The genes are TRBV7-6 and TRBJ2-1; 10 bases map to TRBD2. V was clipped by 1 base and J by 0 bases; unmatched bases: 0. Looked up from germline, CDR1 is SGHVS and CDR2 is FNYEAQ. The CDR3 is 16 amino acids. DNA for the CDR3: TGTGCCAGCAGCTTAGTAGCGGGAGGCTCCTACAATGAGCAGTTCTTC. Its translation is CASSLVAGGSYNEQFF.

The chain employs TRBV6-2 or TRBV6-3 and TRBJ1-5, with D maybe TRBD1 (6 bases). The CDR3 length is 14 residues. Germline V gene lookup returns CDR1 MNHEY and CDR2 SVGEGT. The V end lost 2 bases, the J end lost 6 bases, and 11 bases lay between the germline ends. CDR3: CASSYANRAQPQHF. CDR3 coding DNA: TGTGCCAGCAGTTACGCCAACAGGGCTCAGCCCCAGCATTTT.

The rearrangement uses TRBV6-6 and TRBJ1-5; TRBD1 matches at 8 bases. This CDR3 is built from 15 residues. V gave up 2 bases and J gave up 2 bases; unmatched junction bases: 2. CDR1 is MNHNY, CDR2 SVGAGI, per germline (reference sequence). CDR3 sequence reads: CASSYGQGGNQPQHF. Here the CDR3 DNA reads TGTGCCAGCAGTTACGGACAGGGCGGCAATCAGCCCCAGCATTTT.

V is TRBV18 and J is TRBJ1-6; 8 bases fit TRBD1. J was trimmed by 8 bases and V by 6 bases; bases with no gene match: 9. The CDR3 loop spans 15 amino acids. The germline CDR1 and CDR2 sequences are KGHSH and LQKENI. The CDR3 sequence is CASSQSYRGDSPLHF. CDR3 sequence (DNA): TGTGCCAGCTCGCAATCTTACAGGGGGGATTCACCCCTCCACTTT.

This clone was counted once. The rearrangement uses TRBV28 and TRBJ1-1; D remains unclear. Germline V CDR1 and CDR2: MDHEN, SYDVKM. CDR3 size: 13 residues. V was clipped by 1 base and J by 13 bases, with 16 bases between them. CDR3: CASSLSGSQEDFF. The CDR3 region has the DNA TGTGCCAGCAGTTTATCGGGTAGTCAAGAGGATTTCTTT.

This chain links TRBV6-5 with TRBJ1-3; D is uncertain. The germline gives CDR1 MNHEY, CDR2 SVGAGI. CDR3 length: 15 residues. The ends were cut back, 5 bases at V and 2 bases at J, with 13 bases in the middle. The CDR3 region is CASSRQTGTGNTIYF. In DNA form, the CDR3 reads TGTGCCAGCAGTCGTCAAACCGGTACTGGAAACACCATATATTTT.

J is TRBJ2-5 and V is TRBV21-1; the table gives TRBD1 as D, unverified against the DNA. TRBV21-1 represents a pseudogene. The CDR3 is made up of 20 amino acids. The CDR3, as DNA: TGTGCCAGCAGCAGACTTTCCTTTGCGACAGTGAAGGAGACTGAAGAGACCCAGTACTTC. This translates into CASSRLSFATVKETEETQYF.

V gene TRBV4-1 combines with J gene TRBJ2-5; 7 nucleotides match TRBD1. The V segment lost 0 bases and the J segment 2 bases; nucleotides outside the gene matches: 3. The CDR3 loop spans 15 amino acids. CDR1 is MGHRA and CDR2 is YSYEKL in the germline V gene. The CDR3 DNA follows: TGCGCCAGCAGCCAAGACGTGGGACAGCAAGAGACCCAGTACTTC. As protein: CASSQDVGQQETQYF.

In nucleotides, the CDR3 is TGTGCCAGCAGCGTAAGCCCACTAACTAGCGGGGGCCAGTTCTTC. Its protein product is CASSVSPLTSGGQFF. The rearrangement uses TRBV9 and TRBJ2-1, with 11 bases matching TRBD2. CDR1 and CDR2 from the germline V gene are SGDLS and YYNGEE. The CDR3 spans 15 residues. V gave up 1 base and J gave up 13 bases; unmatched junction bases: 10.

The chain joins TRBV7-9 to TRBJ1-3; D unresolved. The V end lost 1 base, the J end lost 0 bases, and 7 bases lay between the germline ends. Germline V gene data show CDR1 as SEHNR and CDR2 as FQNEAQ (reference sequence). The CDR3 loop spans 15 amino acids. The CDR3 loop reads CASSLDRSSGNTIYF. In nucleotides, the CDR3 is TGTGCCAGCAGCTTAGACCGTAGCTCTGGAAACACCATATATTTT.

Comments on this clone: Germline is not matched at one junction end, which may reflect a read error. Here the CDR3 reads CASSLNQAGNNEQFF. The DNA for the CDR3 is TGTGCTAGCAGCTTAAATCAAGCGGGAAACAATGAGCAGTTCTTC. The gene calls are TRBV7-7 and TRBJ2-1; 7 bases are shared with TRBD2. The germline V gene encodes CDR1 SSHAT and CDR2 FNYEAQ (reference sequence). The CDR3 is 15 residues long.

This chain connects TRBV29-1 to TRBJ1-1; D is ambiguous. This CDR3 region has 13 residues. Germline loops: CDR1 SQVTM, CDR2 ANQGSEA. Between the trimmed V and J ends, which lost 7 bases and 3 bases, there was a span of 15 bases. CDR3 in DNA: TGCAGCGGAACTCGGCGGCCGGACACTGAAGCTTTCTTT. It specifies CSGTRRPDTEAFF. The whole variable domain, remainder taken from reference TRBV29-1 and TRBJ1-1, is SAVISQKPSRDICQRGTSLTIQCQVDSQVTMMFWYRQQPGQSLTLIATANQGSEATYESGFVIDKFPISRPNLTFSTLTVSNMSPEDSSIYLCSGTRRPDTEAFFGQGTRLTVV.

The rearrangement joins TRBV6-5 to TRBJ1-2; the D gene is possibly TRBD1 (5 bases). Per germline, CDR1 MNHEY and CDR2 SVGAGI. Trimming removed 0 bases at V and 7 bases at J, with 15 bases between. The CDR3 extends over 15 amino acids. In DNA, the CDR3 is TGTGCCAGCAGTTACTCGGTCAGGGAATTGAGTGGCTACACCTTC. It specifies CASSYSVRELSGYTF.

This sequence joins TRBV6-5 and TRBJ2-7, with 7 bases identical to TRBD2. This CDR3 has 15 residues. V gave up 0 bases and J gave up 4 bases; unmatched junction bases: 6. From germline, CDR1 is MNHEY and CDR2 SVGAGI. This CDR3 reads CASSYSRRGNYEQYF. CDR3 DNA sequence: TGTGCCAGCAGTTACTCGAGGCGGGGGAATTACGAGCAGTACTTC.

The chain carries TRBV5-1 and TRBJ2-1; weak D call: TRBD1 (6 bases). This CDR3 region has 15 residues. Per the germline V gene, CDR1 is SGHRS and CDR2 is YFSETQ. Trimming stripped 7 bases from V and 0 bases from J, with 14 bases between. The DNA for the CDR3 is TGCGCCAGCGCCAGACAGGAAAGCTCCTACAATGAGCAGTTCTTC. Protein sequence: CASARQESSYNEQFF.

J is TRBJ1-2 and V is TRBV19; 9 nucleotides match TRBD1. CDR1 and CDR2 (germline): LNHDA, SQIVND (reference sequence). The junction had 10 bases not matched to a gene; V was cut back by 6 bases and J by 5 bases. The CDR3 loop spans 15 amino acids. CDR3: CASRKGGTGRYGYTF. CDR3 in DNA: TGTGCCAGTAGGAAAGGTGGGACAGGGAGATATGGCTACACCTTC.

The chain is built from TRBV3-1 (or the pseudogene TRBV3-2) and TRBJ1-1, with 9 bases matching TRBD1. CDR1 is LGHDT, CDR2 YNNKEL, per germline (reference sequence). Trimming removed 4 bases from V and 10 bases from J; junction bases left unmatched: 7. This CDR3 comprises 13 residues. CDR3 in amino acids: CASSLRDRERAFF. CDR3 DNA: TGTGCCAGCAGCCTCCGGGACAGGGAGAGAGCTTTCTTT.

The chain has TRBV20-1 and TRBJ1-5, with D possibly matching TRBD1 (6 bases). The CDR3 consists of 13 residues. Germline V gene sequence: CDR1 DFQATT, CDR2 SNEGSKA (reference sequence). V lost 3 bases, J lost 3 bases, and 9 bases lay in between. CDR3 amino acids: CSASRGINQPQHF. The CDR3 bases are TGCAGTGCTAGTAGGGGGATCAATCAGCCCCAGCATTTT.

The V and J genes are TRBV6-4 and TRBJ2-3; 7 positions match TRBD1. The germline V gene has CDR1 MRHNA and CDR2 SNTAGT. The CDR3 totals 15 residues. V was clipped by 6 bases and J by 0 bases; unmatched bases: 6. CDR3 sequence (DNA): TGTGCCAGCAGCCCTAGACAGGGCAGCACAGATACGCAGTATTTT. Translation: CASSPRQGSTDTQYF.

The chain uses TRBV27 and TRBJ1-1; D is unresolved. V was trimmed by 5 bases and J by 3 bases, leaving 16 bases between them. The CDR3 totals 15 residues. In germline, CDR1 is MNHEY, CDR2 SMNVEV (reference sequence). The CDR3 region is CASSEIFVGDTEAFF. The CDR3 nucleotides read TGTGCCAGCAGTGAGATCTTTGTCGGGGACACTGAAGCTTTCTTT.

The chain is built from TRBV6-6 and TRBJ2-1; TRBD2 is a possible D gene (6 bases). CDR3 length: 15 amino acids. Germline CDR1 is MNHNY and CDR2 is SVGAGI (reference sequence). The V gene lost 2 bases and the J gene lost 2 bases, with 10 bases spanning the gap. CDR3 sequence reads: CASSYGERAYNEQFF. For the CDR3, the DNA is TGTGCCAGCAGTTACGGAGAGCGGGCCTACAATGAGCAGTTCTTC.

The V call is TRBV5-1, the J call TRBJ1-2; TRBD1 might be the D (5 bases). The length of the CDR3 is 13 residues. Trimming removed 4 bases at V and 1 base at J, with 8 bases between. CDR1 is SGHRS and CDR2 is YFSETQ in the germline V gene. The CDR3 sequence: CASSEGVNYGYTF. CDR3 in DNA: TGCGCCAGCAGCGAAGGGGTTAACTATGGCTACACCTTC.